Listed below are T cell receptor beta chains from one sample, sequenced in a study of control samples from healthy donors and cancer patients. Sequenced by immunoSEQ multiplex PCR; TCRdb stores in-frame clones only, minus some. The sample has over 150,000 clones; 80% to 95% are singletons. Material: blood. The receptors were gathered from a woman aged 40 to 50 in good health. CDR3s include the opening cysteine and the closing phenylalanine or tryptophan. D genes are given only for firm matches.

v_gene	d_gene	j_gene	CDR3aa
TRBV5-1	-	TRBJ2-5	CASSFSGGGAAETQYF
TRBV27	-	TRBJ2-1	CASSLSPYNEQFF
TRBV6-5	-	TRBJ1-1	CASSYYDTLNTEAFF
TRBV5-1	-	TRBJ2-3	CASSLVRGAGTDTQYF
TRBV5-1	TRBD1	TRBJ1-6	CASSQGEGGYNSPLHF
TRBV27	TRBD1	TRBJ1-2	CASSLSRDRGNGYTF
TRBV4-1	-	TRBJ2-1	CASSQDPGNEQFF
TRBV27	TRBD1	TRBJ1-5	CASSDQGGGTNQPQHF
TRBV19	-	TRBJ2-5	CASMDWESGEEFQYF
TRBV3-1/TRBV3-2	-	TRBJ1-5	CASSQGTDLPNQPQHF
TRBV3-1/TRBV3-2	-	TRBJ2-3	CASSQAAFGGDTQYF
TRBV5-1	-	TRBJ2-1	CASSLEAGRGNEQFF
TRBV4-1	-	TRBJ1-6	CASSQQGTSNSPLHF
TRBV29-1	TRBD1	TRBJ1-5	CSVGQGGNQPQHF
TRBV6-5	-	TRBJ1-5	CASSLGGVGQPQHF
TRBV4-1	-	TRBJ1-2	CASSPTESLNYGYTF
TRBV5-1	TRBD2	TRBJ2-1	CASSLGGAGLAGVNEQFF
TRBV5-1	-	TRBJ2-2	CASSLESGRPNTGELFF
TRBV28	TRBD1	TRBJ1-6	CASSSYGQGYNSPLHF
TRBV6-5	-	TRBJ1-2	CASSYGRLDYGYTF
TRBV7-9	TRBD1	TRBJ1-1	CASSYGHDRGNTEAFF
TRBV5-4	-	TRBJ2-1	CASSLLDEQFF
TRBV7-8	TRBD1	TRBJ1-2	CASSSDRVHGYTF
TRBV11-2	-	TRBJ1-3	CASSLKGAGNTIYF
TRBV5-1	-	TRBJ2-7	CASSLSGDPYEQYF